A selection of T cell receptor beta chains follows, all from one sample in a study of post-analysis software for immune sequencing data. One entry per CDR3 protein, called by TCRdb with MiXCR from the PCR reads. The table has more than 500,000 distinct CDR3 sequences, under 40% seen once. The sequencing sample was made of blood. All receptors derive from a girl aged 2-17 years with multiple sclerosis. Both conserved end residues are part of each CDR3. Each record gives: V gene, CDR3 length, D gene, CDR3 protein. D genes are given only for firm matches.

V: TRBV24-1
length: 13
D: .
CDR3: CATSGTEGVVQYF

V: TRBV29-1
length: 12
D: .
CDR3: CSVGLRYNEQFF

V: TRBV6-5
length: 16
D: TRBD1
CDR3: CASRPLDRVFSETQYF

V: TRBV28
length: 15
D: .
CDR3: CASSPHALAQETQYF

V: TRBV5-1
length: 16
D: TRBD2
CDR3: CASSETSGGAPSIQYF

V: TRBV7-2
length: 13
D: .
CDR3: CASSLYRVFGYTF

V: TRBV12-3/TRBV12-4
length: 15
D: .
CDR3: CVSSFLADDNQPQHF

V: TRBV5-1
length: 14
D: .
CDR3: CASRENSGANVLTF

V: TRBV7-2
length: 15
D: TRBD2
CDR3: CASGGGDAGTDTQYF

V: TRBV29-1
length: 13
D: TRBD2
CDR3: CSVLAGAQETQYF

V: TRBV28
length: 16
D: TRBD1
CDR3: CASSPLLTGTEETQYF

V: TRBV6-2/TRBV6-3
length: 12
D: .
CDR3: CASSAALREQYF

V: TRBV28
length: 14
D: .
CDR3: CASIKNTNTGELFF

V: TRBV5-1
length: 14
D: TRBD1
CDR3: CASSDRVGANVLTF

V: TRBV12-3/TRBV12-4
length: 12
D: .
CDR3: CASRTTVSQLHF

V: TRBV5-1
length: 16
D: TRBD1
CDR3: CASSFMTGPSTGELFF

V: TRBV25-1
length: 13
D: .
CDR3: CVSSRGGGYEQYF

V: TRBV7-2
length: 13
D: .
CDR3: CASSLAPRTEQYF

V: TRBV12-3/TRBV12-4
length: 12
D: TRBD1
CDR3: CASSLGQGAVFF

V: TRBV19
length: 13
D: TRBD1
CDR3: CASSTTGANEQFF

V: TRBV20-1
length: 14
D: TRBD2
CDR3: CSALTSGGKETQYF

V: TRBV5-6
length: 13
D: .
CDR3: CASSLPPRNEQYF

V: TRBV29-1
length: 16
D: .
CDR3: CSVELLGGPLVYGYTF

V: TRBV12-3/TRBV12-4
length: 15
D: .
CDR3: CASSFRADLHYGYTF

V: TRBV5-6
length: 17
D: .
CDR3: CASSSDSPPRVNYGYTF

V: TRBV20-1
length: 13
D: TRBD1
CDR3: CSATQGSGQPQHF

V: TRBV29-1
length: 14
D: .
CDR3: CSVVTILAKNIQYF

V: TRBV4-2
length: 14
D: TRBD2
CDR3: CAGSLGRVEETQYF

V: TRBV6-6
length: 16
D: TRBD1
CDR3: CASSYPGQGVPYEQYF

V: TRBV11-2
length: 15
D: TRBD1
CDR3: CASSLEQGTNYGYTF

V: TRBV6-6
length: 14
D: TRBD1
CDR3: CASPDRGLGDTQYF

V: TRBV11-2
length: 16
D: TRBD1
CDR3: CASSPERDSRGNEQFF

V: TRBV12-3/TRBV12-4
length: 14
D: TRBD1
CDR3: CASSRDRGGETQYF

V: TRBV5-1
length: 16
D: .
CDR3: CASSPRTDPRTGELFF

V: TRBV29-1
length: 13
D: .
CDR3: CSTSGLSNYGYTF

V: TRBV20-1
length: 14
D: .
CDR3: CSSGRGEKDSPLHF

V: TRBV27
length: 17
D: .
CDR3: CASTLSWGSAVYNEQYF

V: TRBV20-1
length: 14
D: .
CDR3: CSARVVIAGDTQYF

V: TRBV12-3/TRBV12-4
length: 12
D: .
CDR3: CASSFNHDTQYF

V: TRBV20-1
length: 17
D: TRBD2
CDR3: CSASPRLAGVGTGELFF

V: TRBV29-1
length: 10
D: .
CDR3: CSVREETQYF

V: TRBV4-1
length: 13
D: .
CDR3: CASRQGGGETQYF

V: TRBV3-1
length: 14
D: .
CDR3: CASSQGEETDTQYF

V: TRBV25-1
length: 16
D: TRBD1
CDR3: CASSDVTGLSTDTQYF

V: TRBV20-1
length: 17
D: TRBD1
CDR3: CSAYHFDRGPFNEKLFF

V: TRBV15
length: 16
D: .
CDR3: CATSRGDHPSTDTQYF

V: TRBV20-1
length: 15
D: TRBD1
CDR3: CSARRQGEIKNIQYF

V: TRBV21-1
length: 14
D: .
CDR3: CASSKWSGQETQYF

V: TRBV20-1
length: 15
D: .
CDR3: CSAQGSGGGQETQYF

V: TRBV6-6
length: 12
D: TRBD2
CDR3: CASSYSGDEQYF

V: TRBV20-1
length: 15
D: TRBD1
CDR3: CSARDVDRAQETQYF

V: TRBV5-5
length: 16
D: TRBD1
CDR3: CASSGSVGQGFQPQHF

V: TRBV5-6
length: 18
D: .
CDR3: CASSLAPWGALSNQPQHF

V: TRBV5-1
length: 16
D: TRBD1
CDR3: CASSLEGAGGEETQYF

V: TRBV6-5
length: 16
D: .
CDR3: CASSYIVAGPYNEQFF

V: TRBV12-3/TRBV12-4
length: 16
D: .
CDR3: CASSWAGSAGTDTQYF

V: TRBV12-3/TRBV12-4
length: 14
D: .
CDR3: CASRTWGVRNEQFF

V: TRBV10-3
length: 16
D: TRBD1
CDR3: CAISASTGGGTGELFF

V: TRBV6-5
length: 15
D: .
CDR3: CASSRGGFGANVLTF